Presented here are 22 T cell receptor beta chains from one specimen sequenced in a study of blood T cells in healthy people across ages. It was with a sample-barcoded 5' primer and a J-beta primer mix that a second PCR of roughly 7 to 12 cycles was run. TCRdb itself ran the 5' RACE reads through MiXCR, one entry per CDR3 protein. The repertoire holds over 500,000 distinct CDR3 sequences, with approximately 52% as singletons. Input material: blood. These receptors originate from a woman aged 80 or over in good health.

The chain uses TRBV28 and TRBJ2-7, with 7 positions matching TRBD1. The end of the DNA is better explained by TRBJ2-5, so the J call may be wrong. CDR1 is MDHEN, CDR2 SYDVKM, per germline. The CDR3 is made up of 15 amino acids. CDR3 nucleotide sequence: TGTGCCAGCAGTCTCAAGGGGGCCTTTCAAGAGACCCAGTACTTC. It codes for CASSLKGAFQETQYF.

This clonotype came up many times. This chain uses TRBV6-1 with TRBJ2-1, with D perhaps matching TRBD1 (6 bases). CDR3 length equals 14 residues. In germline, CDR1 is MNHNS, CDR2 SASEGT. V lost 5 bases and J 5 bases, leaving 13 bases between the germline ends. This chain's CDR3 is CASSSRDIDNEQFF. CDR3 sequence (DNA): TGTGCCAGCAGTAGCCGGGACATAGACAATGAGCAGTTCTTC.

This clonotype was seen only once. This sequence joins TRBV7-2 and TRBJ2-5; 7 nucleotides align to TRBD2. V dropped 5 bases and J dropped 4; count of bases not matched to a gene: 4. The CDR3 is made up of 13 amino acids. Looked up from germline, CDR1 is SGHTA and CDR2 is FQGNSA. The CDR3 loop is CASSAGAGETQYF. The CDR3 DNA reads as TGTGCCAGCAGCGCGGGAGCGGGAGAGACCCAGTACTTC. The variable domain in full, with the rest retrieved from reference TRBV7-2 and TRBJ2-5, is GAGVSQSPSNKVTEKGKDVELRCDPISGHTALYWYRQSLGQGLEFLIYFQGNSAPDKSGLPSDRFSAERTGGSVSTLTIQRTQQEDSAVYLCASSAGAGETQYFGPGTRLLVL.

The V and J genes are TRBV6-5 and TRBJ2-4; either TRBD1 or TRBD2 may supply D (5 bases each). The tail of the sequence fits TRBJ2-7 better, so the J call may be wrong. CDR3 length equals 15 residues. Germline V CDR1 and CDR2: MNHEY, SVGAGI. CDR3 amino acids: CASSYSGRDRYEQYF. The CDR3 region has the DNA TGTGCCAGCAGTTACTCTGGCAGGGACCGCTACGAGCAGTACTTC.

The chain recombines TRBV20-1 with TRBJ2-4; no clear D gene. The end of the DNA aligns better with TRBJ2-5, so the J call may be wrong. Germline values: CDR1 DFQATT, CDR2 SNEGSKA (reference sequence). The CDR3 is 15 residues long. The chain's CDR3 is CSASISHRPQETQYF. CDR3 sequence (DNA): TGCAGTGCTTCCATTTCACACAGACCCCAAGAGACCCAGTACTTC.

The V and J genes are TRBV12-5 and TRBJ2-3; the D is unclear. The CDR3 runs 12 residues. Germline-derived CDR1 and CDR2 are LGHNT and FRNRAP. Trimming cost V 7 bases and J 3 bases, with 8 bases left between them. The CDR3 region has the DNA TGTGCTAGTGAGGACCTTACAGATACGCAGTATTTT. Its translation is CASEDLTDTQYF.

The genes are TRBV27 and TRBJ1-2, with unresolved D. The ends were cut back, 3 bases at V and 0 bases at J, with 11 bases in the middle. Germline CDR1 is MNHEY and CDR2 is SMNVEV (reference sequence). This CDR3 contains 15 residues. The CDR3 DNA sequence: TGTGCCAGCAGTTTGGGGTGGCAGGCTAACTATGGCTACACCTTC. Translating gives CASSLGWQANYGYTF.

This chain links TRBV7-2 with TRBJ1-1, with no clear D. The V and J ends lost 5 bases and 1 base respectively, with 11 bases between them. Germline loops: CDR1 SGHTA, CDR2 FQGNSA. The CDR3 totals 14 residues. The CDR3 nucleotides read TGTGCCAGCAGCGCCCACAGCCAGAACACTGAAGCTTTCTTT. Encoded protein: CASSAHSQNTEAFF.

In this sample, this clonotype turned up a few times. V usage is TRBV4-1 and J usage is TRBJ2-1, with D possibly TRBD2 on 7 matching bases. Trimming shortened V by 0 bases and J by 2 bases, and 11 bases separated the two germline ends. Per the germline V gene, CDR1 is MGHRA and CDR2 is YSYEKL. The CDR3 is 16 residues long. In nucleotides, the CDR3 is TGCGCCAGCAGCCAAGACGGGGAGGGGGCCTACAATGAGCAGTTCTTC. Translating gives CASSQDGEGAYNEQFF.

This clonotype was picked up many times. This chain connects TRBV6-5 to TRBJ1-2; a possible D gene is TRBD1 (5 bases). The CDR3 loop spans 15 amino acids. Trimming removed 5 bases at V and 3 bases at J, with 16 bases between. Germline CDR1 is MNHEY and CDR2 is SVGAGI. The CDR3 protein is CASSPLRGVDYGYTF. As DNA, the CDR3 is TGTGCCAGCAGTCCCTTGCGAGGGGTAGACTATGGCTACACCTTC.

As concerns this clonotype: A read error may explain this, as a much larger clone is one base away. The chain is built from TRBV20-1 and TRBJ2-1, with 7 bases lining up with TRBD2. The CDR3 is made up of 17 amino acids. Germline CDR1 reads DFQATT; CDR2 reads SNEGSKA (reference sequence). Written as DNA, the CDR3 is TGCAGTGCTAGAGATACGGGCGGCGGGAGCTCCTACAATAAGCAGTTCTTC. Translating gives CSARDTGGGSSYNKQFF.

This chain connects TRBV6-5 to TRBJ2-7; the D is unclear. The V end was cut by 0 bases, the J end by 2 bases, with 11 bases between. Germline CDR1 is MNHEY and CDR2 is SVGAGI. This CDR3 has 15 residues. CDR3 amino acids: CASSYSLTATYEQYF. The DNA for the CDR3 is TGTGCCAGCAGTTACTCACTCACAGCCACCTACGAGCAGTACTTC.

J is TRBJ2-3 and V is TRBV6-5, with 13 bases fitting TRBD2. The CDR3 is 15 residues long. J was trimmed by 4 bases and V by 5 bases; bases with no gene match: 3. Germline lookup yields CDR1 MNHEY and CDR2 SVGAGI. The CDR3 protein is CASSTTSGGADTQYF. The CDR3 DNA follows: TGTGCCAGCAGTACAACTAGCGGGGGGGCAGATACGCAGTATTTT.

The V call is TRBV6-6, the J call TRBJ1-2; D is perhaps TRBD1 (5 bases). CDR3 length equals 14 residues. Between the trimmed V and J ends, which lost 5 bases and 2 bases, there was a span of 12 bases. In germline, CDR1 is MNHNY, CDR2 SVGAGI (reference sequence). DNA of the CDR3: TGTGCCAGCAGTGGCTGGGGCCGGAACTATGGCTACACCTTC. Residues: CASSGWGRNYGYTF.

Note on this clonotype: This clone may be a read error of a much larger clone one base away. The chain has TRBV12-3 or TRBV12-4 and TRBJ1-5; no firm D call. With 2 bases removed from V and 8 bases from J, the gap between germline ends came to 7 bases. The CDR3 consists of 12 residues. The CDR3 DNA follows: TGTGCCAGCAGTTTATCGGGTAAGCCCCAGCATTTT. This codes for CASSLSGKPQHF.

Note on this clonotype: A much larger clone is a single base away; this may be a read error. This rearrangement joins TRBV20-1 to TRBJ2-1; 7 bases line up with TRBD2. This CDR3 has 15 amino acids. CDR1 and CDR2 from the germline V gene are DFQATT and SNEGSKA (reference sequence). The CDR3 coding sequence is TGCAATGCTAGAGTTATTACTAGCGAGTTCAATGAGCAGTTCTTC. Translating gives CNARVITSEFNEQFF.

About this clonotype itself: A read error may account for a junction end that differs from germline. The rearrangement uses TRBV10-1 and TRBJ2-5, with 11 bases identical to TRBD1. CDR1 is WNHNN and CDR2 is SYGVQD in the germline V gene (reference sequence). The CDR3 has 15 residues. DNA of the CDR3: TGCGCCAGCAGTGAAGGGACAGGGGGAGCAGAGACCCAGAACTTC. It is translated as CASSEGTGGAETQNF.

V usage is TRBV9 and J usage is TRBJ2-7; 8 nucleotides match TRBD2. CDR3 length: 16 residues. V shed 3 bases and J 2 bases; nucleotides not matched to a gene: 10. Germline V CDR1 and CDR2: SGDLS, YYNGEE. The CDR3 is CASSERGGRTTYEQYF. In DNA form, the CDR3 reads TGTGCCAGCAGCGAACGGGGCGGGAGGACTACCTACGAGCAGTACTTC.

This chain uses TRBV4-2 with TRBJ2-7, with D hard to call. The CDR3 consists of 13 residues. V dropped 3 bases and J dropped 3 bases, with 9 bases sitting between them. Looked up from germline, CDR1 is LGHNA and CDR2 is YNFKEQ. CDR3 protein: CASSHDPGYEQYF. CDR3 in DNA: TGTGCCAGCAGCCATGATCCGGGCTACGAGCAGTACTTC.

This clonotype appeared many times. The J gene is TRBJ2-3, the V gene TRBV29-1, with 9 bases identical to TRBD1. Trimming cost V 6 bases and J 5 bases; bases outside gene matches: 3. The CDR3 runs to 12 residues. Germline V gene data show CDR1 as SQVTM and CDR2 as ANQGSEA. The CDR3 DNA sequence: TGCAGCGTGGGGACAGGGAGAGATACGCAGTATTTT. As protein: CSVGTGRDTQYF.

A remark on this clonotype: A junction end diverges from the germline sequence, so it may reflect a read error. The chain recombines TRBV20-1 with TRBJ1-1, with D uncertain. Germline CDR1 and CDR2: DFQATT and SNEGSKA (reference sequence). The CDR3 has 14 residues. CDR3 nucleotide sequence: TGCAGTACTAGAGATCCGGGGAGGAGTACTGAAGCTTTCTTT. Amino acids: CSTRDPGRSTEAFF.

This clonotype has a single count. The rearrangement joins TRBV29-1 to TRBJ2-5, with 7 bases fitting TRBD1. The germline V gene encodes CDR1 SQVTM and CDR2 ANQGSEA. The CDR3 loop spans 11 amino acids. The V and J ends lost 6 bases and 11 bases, in that order; junction bases with no gene match: 9. DNA of the CDR3: TGCAGCGTCGGGACAGACACACGGCAGTACTTC. Amino acids: CSVGTDTRQYF.